The entry that follows covers one TCR beta chain sequence. Its specificity is not known. This entry belongs to a study of cytomegalovirus exposure and HLA in healthy donors. Findings and caveats of the study: Among TCR sequences, most were rare, though some public TCRs appeared in many donors. A few CMV-associated chains were confirmed in vitro to be specific for CMV antigens. As was reported, the classifier diagnosed cytomegalovirus status with high specificity and sensitivity. A list of around 160 TCR beta chains associated with cytomegalovirus was given.

The assay was immunoSEQ multiplex PCR, and TCRdb's table has in-frame clones only and misses some. The repertoire has tens of thousands of clones, 85% to 95% of them found once; the top ten carry roughly 3.2%. The sample consisted of PBMCs. The receptor was isolated from a woman between 18 and 29 years old in good health and CMV-seropositive.

The CDR3 here is CASSSEARYQPQHF. The CDR3 nucleotides read TGTGCCAGCAGTTCCGAAGCCAGGTACCAGCCCCAGCATTTT. The chain links TRBV28 to TRBJ1-5; D is uncertain. CDR3 size: 14 residues. Germline V CDR1 and CDR2: MDHEN, SYDVKM. The V and J ends lost 4 bases and 7 bases respectively, with 14 bases between them.